This T cell receptor beta chain stems from a study of T-cell reconstitution after alpha-beta-depleted transplantation in children. This clonotype was detected only a few times. CDR3 length equals 15 residues. V lost 3 bases to trimming and J lost 2 bases, with 13 bases between them. Germline assignment: CDR1 SEHNR and CDR2 FQNEAQ (reference sequence). TCRbeta library preparation incorporated unique molecular identifiers. Via MiXCR, TCRdb re-called the PCR reads, giving one row per CDR3 protein. The sample lists 600,000 to 700,000 distinct CDR3 sequences, approximately 15% seen once, with 1.1% in the top ten.

The input for sequencing was PBMCs from the stem cell graft donor, taken from the stem cell graft. The chain carries TRBV7-9 and TRBJ1-1; D is possibly TRBD1 (6 bases). The receptor's source is a human donor who donated a stem cell graft to a child with acute myeloid leukemia. Here the CDR3 reads CASSFPGTRNTEAFF. The CDR3 DNA follows: TGTGCCAGCAGCTTTCCCGGGACACGAAACACTGAAGCTTTCTTT.